This T cell receptor beta chain was found in a study of a mutant IDH1 vaccine in newly diagnosed glioma. For the study at large: Antecedent treatment encompassed radiotherapy, temozolomide, or their combination; the majority received both. Overall study findings and caveats: Vaccine-induced immune responses occurred in under 95% of patients.

Using immunoSEQ multiplex PCR, the repertoire was profiled, and TCRdb retains in-frame clones only, with some absent. The sample lists roughly 42,000 clones, approximately 85% occurring once. CDR3 length equals 16 residues. CDR1 is LNHDA and CDR2 is SQIVND in the germline V gene (reference sequence). With V trimmed by 0 bases and J by 3 bases, 3 bases remained unmatched. As for time point: week 5, during vaccination. Every vaccination contained 300 ug of the mutant IDH1 20-mer peptide and was paired with topical imiquimod. There were new WHO grade 3 or 4 astrocytomas in the donors, and these were IDH1-mutant and ATRX-lost. Points on this clone: Its antigen is as yet unknown.

The rearrangement uses TRBV19 and TRBJ2-1; TRBD2 agrees at 9 bases. Sample: PBMCs, taken from a glioma patient whose treatment included an IDH1 peptide vaccine. The sequence was collected from a man aged 40-50 years with glioma. CDR3 nucleotides: TGTGCCAGTAGTATAGAGGCGGGAGGGGGCTACAATGAGCAGTTCTTC. It is translated as CASSIEAGGGYNEQFF.